The clone carrying this TCR beta chain was seen ten or more times. This sample was included in a study of regulatory T cells in long-lasting Graves disease. Time point: newly diagnosed GD, antithyroid drugs for less than 3 months. Scientists built the TCR library using RNA that was extracted from PBMCs. According to the study, TCR beta libraries were built with iRepertoire HTBI primers and CDR3-region Arm-PCR. Per the original data handling: Detected in the samples were just over 60 TRBV and 14 TRBJ segments. TCRdb reprocessed the multiplex PCR reads with MiXCR, giving one entry per CDR3 protein. Here the V and J calls rest on TCRdb's processing, not on the authors' analysis. This sample has 400,000 to 500,000 distinct CDR3 sequences; 14% occur once, and the top ten carry about 15%. The data also belong to a second study, concerning T cells in Graves' hyperthyroidism and ophthalmopathy. That investigation notes: Stable hyperthyroidism: no ophthalmopathy progression over 18 months of follow-up. The study left out patients who had uncontrolled infection, other autoimmune disease, pregnancy or lactation. Progression to ophthalmopathy was predicted a median of about six months early.

The TCR comes from a woman aged 50 to 65 with Graves disease. Material: peripheral blood mononuclear cells (PBMCs), obtained at new diagnosis, from a patient treated with antithyroid drugs.

CDR3: CATSGLAGSSYEQYF. The CDR3 coding sequence is TGTGCCACCAGTGGATTAGCGGGCAGCTCCTACGAGCAGTACTTC. The chain is built from TRBV24-1 and TRBJ2-7; 7 bases align to TRBD2. V was pared by 5 bases and J by 0 bases, with 6 bases of the junction left unmatched. CDR1 and CDR2 from the germline V gene are KGHDR and SFDVKD. The CDR3 contains 15 residues.